One sample yielded the 15 T cell receptor beta chains listed below, sequenced in a study of blood T cell repertoires in COVID-19. Assay used: immunoSEQ multiplex PCR; TCRdb lists only in-frame clones, some missing. This sample has 500,000 or so clones, with 87% found just once. The sample comprised PBMCs or T cells enriched from blood (not recorded which). The receptors derive from a woman younger than 35 who had recovered from COVID-19.

Concerning this clone itself: The sample carries other DNA sequences with the same CDR3. CDR3 amino acids: CASSLTGDYGYTF. The CDR3 DNA sequence: TGTGCCAGCAGCTTAACAGGGGACTATGGCTACACCTTC. This rearrangement joins TRBV5-4 to TRBJ1-2, with 7 bases fitting TRBD1. V lost 2 bases and J lost 3; bases outside the gene matches: 1. CDR3 length equals 13 residues. Germline assignment: CDR1 SGHNT and CDR2 YYREEE (reference sequence).

The chain carries TRBV24-1 and TRBJ2-2; TRBD2 matches at 9 bases. The CDR3 contains 17 residues. V trimming: 1 base; J trimming: 1 base; junction bases outside the gene matches: 3. From germline, CDR1 is KGHDR and CDR2 SFDVKD. The DNA of the CDR3 is TGTGCCACCAGTGATTTAGGAGCGGGGGGGAACACCGGGGAGCTGTTTTTT. Translating gives CATSDLGAGGNTGELFF.

The CDR3 is CASSGWGGSSGNTIYF. The CDR3 DNA reads TGTGCCAGCAGTGGGTGGGGAGGAAGCTCTGGAAACACCATATATTTT. The chain couples TRBV6-1 to TRBJ1-3; D is unclear. The germline V and J ends were trimmed by 4 bases and 0 bases, with 13 bases remaining between them. The length of the CDR3 is 16 residues. Germline CDR1 MNHNS, CDR2 SASEGT.

V and J are TRBV27 and TRBJ1-6; TRBD1 aligns across 10 bases. The CDR3 covers 16 residues. Trimming took 4 bases from V and 7 from J; bases not matched to a gene: 7. Germline CDR1 reads MNHEY; CDR2 reads SMNVEV (reference sequence). This CDR3 reads CASSSQTGGGNSPLHF. The CDR3 DNA follows: TGTGCCAGCAGTTCCCAGACAGGGGGCGGAAATTCACCCCTCCACTTT.

As regards this clone: Additional DNA sequences in this sample encode the identical CDR3. This rearrangement joins TRBV12-3 or TRBV12-4 to TRBJ2-7, with 7 bases lining up with TRBD1. This CDR3 has 13 residues. With V trimmed by 5 bases and J by 2 bases, 3 bases remained unmatched. The CDR3 loop is CASSRDSPYEQYF. In DNA form, the CDR3 reads TGTGCCAGCAGTCGGGACAGCCCCTACGAGCAGTACTTC.

V is TRBV19 and J is TRBJ1-2; D unclear. V gave up 5 bases and J gave up 5 bases, with 12 bases separating them. The CDR3 is 13 amino acids. CDR1 is LNHDA, CDR2 SQIVND, per germline (reference sequence). In nucleotides, the CDR3 is TGTGCCAGTAGTCCGGGAGTAGGATATGGCTACACCTTC. Its protein is CASSPGVGYGYTF. The variable domain in full, completed from reference TRBV19 and TRBJ1-2, reads DGGITQSPKYLFRKEGQNVTLSCEQNLNHDAMYWYRQDPGQGLRLIYYSQIVNDFQKGDIAEGYSVSREKKESFPLTVTSAQKNPTAFYLCASSPGVGYGYTFGSGTRLTVV.

This chain uses TRBV30 with TRBJ2-1; TRBD2 might be the D (7 bases). From germline, CDR1 is GTSNPN and CDR2 SVGIG (reference sequence). This CDR3 is 13 amino acids long. V dropped 5 bases and J dropped 8 bases, with 16 bases sitting between them. The chain's CDR3 is CAWGGAVRHEQFF. CDR3 bases: TGTGCCTGGGGGGGGGCCGTTCGGCATGAGCAGTTCTTC. Full variable domain (rest looked up from reference TRBV30 and TRBJ2-1): SQTIHQWPATLVQPVGSPLSLECTVEGTSNPNLYWYRQAAGRGLQLLFYSVGIGQISSEVPQNLSASRPQDRQFILSSKKLLLSDSGFYLCAWGGAVRHEQFFGPGTRLTVL.

The gene calls are TRBV10-3 and TRBJ2-7; TRBD2 aligns across 8 bases. This CDR3 has 14 residues. V shed 10 bases, J shed 4 bases, and the junction held 12 bases outside the gene matches. Germline V lookup: CDR1 ENHRY, CDR2 SYGVKD. DNA of the CDR3: TGTGCCACCGGGAGAGCGGGGGAGGTTTACGAGCAGTACTTC. Its protein is CATGRAGEVYEQYF.

This rearrangement joins TRBV15 to TRBJ1-5, with D tentatively TRBD1 (6 bases). Germline V CDR1 and CDR2: LNHNV, YYDKDF (reference sequence). The V and J ends lost 1 base and 1 base respectively, with 11 bases between them. The CDR3 length is 16 residues. CDR3 nucleotide sequence: TGTGCCACCAGCAGAGGGGACACAGGGAGCAATCAGCCCCAGCATTTT. It translates to CATSRGDTGSNQPQHF.

This chain connects TRBV7-2 to TRBJ1-2; D is possibly TRBD1 (5 bases). Trimming left V 10 bases short and J 6 bases short, with 21 bases between. This CDR3 contains 14 residues. The germline gives CDR1 SGHTA, CDR2 FQGNSA. The CDR3 sequence: CATKRGLSEDGYTF. CDR3 DNA sequence: TGTGCCACCAAGCGGGGGTTGAGCGAGGATGGCTACACCTTC. Full variable domain (outside the CDR3, taken from reference TRBV7-2 and TRBJ1-2): GAGVSQSPSNKVTEKGKDVELRCDPISGHTALYWYRQSLGQGLEFLIYFQGNSAPDKSGLPSDRFSAERTGGSVSTLTIQRTQQEDSAVYLCATKRGLSEDGYTFGSGTRLTVV.

V usage is TRBV29-1 and J usage is TRBJ2-2, with 8 bases identical to TRBD1. Germline trimming cut 6 bases from V and 4 bases from J; bases unmatched to any gene: 7. The length of the CDR3 is 14 residues. CDR1 is SQVTM, CDR2 ANQGSEA, per germline. The CDR3 reads CSVGRDRSTGELFF. CDR3 DNA: TGCAGCGTGGGGCGGGACAGGAGCACCGGGGAGCTGTTTTTT.

The chain carries TRBV30 and TRBJ1-4; perhaps TRBD1 as D (6 bases). This CDR3 contains 13 residues. Trimming pared 1 base from V and 4 bases from J, leaving 7 bases between. Germline loops: CDR1 GTSNPN, CDR2 SVGIG (reference sequence). CDR3 DNA: TGTGCCTGGAGTGGGGACAATAATGAAAAACTGTTTTTT. Translation gives CAWSGDNNEKLFF.

This clone was observed a single time. The genes are TRBV3-1 (or the pseudogene TRBV3-2) and TRBJ2-3; D unclear. There are 15 residues in the CDR3. V was pared by 1 base and J by 2 bases, with 10 bases between. Per germline, CDR1 LGHDT and CDR2 YNNKEL (reference sequence). The CDR3 nucleotides read TGTGCCAGCAGCCAAGGTCCCCTCTCCACAGATACGCAGTATTTT. Protein sequence: CASSQGPLSTDTQYF.

CDR3 sequence: CASSQDLTGGYEQYF. For the CDR3, the DNA is TGTGCCAGCAGCCAAGATCTCACGGGGGGCTACGAGCAGTACTTC. This chain joins TRBV4-2 and TRBJ2-7; 7 positions match TRBD2. With 0 bases clipped from V and 3 bases from J, the junction kept 5 bases outside the gene matches. CDR3 length: 15 residues. The V gene's germline CDR1 is LGHNA and CDR2 YNFKEQ.

The chain is built from TRBV4-2 and TRBJ2-5; D not resolved. The CDR3 is 13 residues long. Germline V lookup: CDR1 LGHNA, CDR2 YNFKEQ. The germline V and J ends were trimmed by 4 bases and 1 base, with 7 bases remaining between them. The chain's CDR3 is CASSRALQETQYF. CDR3 bases: TGTGCCAGCAGCCGAGCACTCCAAGAGACCCAGTACTTC.